Below, one T cell receptor beta chain is given with its context. Antigen: not known. TCRdb fed the 5' RACE reads into MiXCR, producing one record per CDR3 protein. The repertoire holds 150,000 to 200,000 distinct CDR3 sequences, with 6.5% to 8.5% as singletons. This CDR3 is 17 amino acids long. Germline-derived CDR1 and CDR2 are LGHDT and YNNKEL (reference sequence). V was cut by 1 base and J by 5 bases, with 20 bases left in between. This entry comes from a study of T cells after yellow fever vaccination. Study results and limitations: A minor fraction of clonotypes spanned both CD4 and CD8 compartments.

V usage is TRBV3-1 and J usage is TRBJ2-5; D is possibly TRBD2 (6 bases). This sequence was found in a man in his late teens or twenties who received the YFV17D yellow fever vaccine. The sample in question was CD4+ T cells sorted from PBMCs, obtained 5 days after the first yellow fever vaccination. CDR3 coding DNA: TGTGCCAGCAGCCAAGGTCTGCAGGCGGGGTTAAGGGAGACCCAGTACTTC. Its translation: CASSQGLQAGLRETQYF.